Listed here are 22 T cell receptor beta chains from one sample, sequenced in a study of T cells in women clearing cervical HPV infection (dated by TCRdb to the late 2010s). The library was produced with the immunoSEQ multiplex PCR assay. TCRdb's version of the immuneACCESS table is confined to in-frame rearrangements and falls short of the full clone set. An unresolved V gene accounts for under half of the shortfall where checked; the remainder is of unknown origin. The sample table on file contains around 30,000 clones. The ten largest clones represent 7.8% of the sample. Sequenced material: blood buffy coat. These receptors were taken from a woman between 18 and 69 years old with a cervical HPV16 infection that either progressed to CIN3+ or cleared (not recorded which).

As concerns this clone: The CDR3 goes on 3 residues after the read ends, and that part is filled in from the germline J gene. This rearrangement joins TRBV20-1 to TRBJ2-7, with 7 bases that match TRBD1. The V gene end was trimmed by 6 bases and the J gene end by 2 bases; junction bases not matched to a gene: 7. From germline, CDR1 is DFQATT and CDR2 SNEGSKA (reference sequence). This CDR3 has 13 amino acids. CDR3 residues: CSAADRATYEQYF. The CDR3 bases that were read are TGCAGTGCCGCCGACAGGGCCACCTACGAG.

Concerning this clone itself: The read ends 3 residues early relative to the CDR3; the germline J gene fills the gap. This chain joins TRBV5-1 and TRBJ2-1, with TRBD2 matching over 7 bases. Germline V gives CDR1 SGHRS, CDR2 YFSETQ. The CDR3 loop spans 15 amino acids. V was clipped by 1 base and J by 7 bases; unmatched bases: 8. Here the CDR3 reads CASSLSSGPWNEQFF. The covered CDR3 bases are TGCGCCAGCAGCTTGTCTAGCGGTCCCTGGAATGAG.

A remark on this clone: The CDR3 extends 3 residues past the end of the read, so its final part is completed from the germline J gene. The chain employs TRBV20-1 and TRBJ1-2; 8 bases are a match to TRBD1. Looked up from germline, CDR1 is DFQATT and CDR2 is SNEGSKA (reference sequence). After removal of 6 bases from V and 3 bases from J, the junction contained 9 bases not matched to a gene. The CDR3 is 14 amino acids. The CDR3 is CSALDRAVDYGYTF. Incomplete CDR3 DNA: TGCAGTGCCCTGGACAGGGCGGTGGACTATGGC.

As regards this clone: Read data end 3 residues before the CDR3 end; the end is taken from the germline J gene. This chain connects TRBV19 to TRBJ2-2; D possibly corresponds to TRBD2 (6 bases). The length of the CDR3 is 15 residues. The V end lost 3 bases, the J end lost 0 bases, and 8 bases lay between the germline ends. Germline assignment: CDR1 LNHDA and CDR2 SQIVND (reference sequence). The sequenced CDR3 bases are TGTGCCAGTAGTATTCAGCGGGCGAACACCGGGGAG. It codes for CASSIQRANTGE. The entire CDR3 is CASSIQRANTGELFF. The full variable domain, with the rest looked up from reference TRBV19 and TRBJ2-2, is DGGITQSPKYLFRKEGQNVTLSCEQNLNHDAMYWYRQDPGQGLRLIYYSQIVNDFQKGDIAEGYSVSREKKESFPLTVTSAQKNPTAFYLCASSIQRANTGELFFGEGSRLTVL.

On this clone: The CDR3 extends 3 residues past the end of the read, so its final part is completed from the germline J gene. The chain carries TRBV28 and TRBJ2-2, with TRBD1 matching 11 bases. Trimming removed 3 bases from V and 4 bases from J; junction bases left unmatched: 1. The germline gives CDR1 MDHEN, CDR2 SYDVKM. This CDR3 spans 15 amino acids. The CDR3 protein is CASSFGQGATGELFF. CDR3 bases read: TGTGCCAGCAGTTTTGGACAGGGGGCCACCGGGGAG.

Turning to this clone: The read ends 3 residues shy of where the CDR3 ends; the end is completed using the germline J gene. The gene calls are TRBV20-1 and TRBJ2-5; 9 bases fit TRBD2. Germline V gene lookup returns CDR1 DFQATT and CDR2 SNEGSKA (reference sequence). CDR3 length equals 18 residues. V dropped 0 bases and J dropped 1; count of bases not matched to a gene: 12. The CDR3 bases that were read are TGCAGTGCTAGAGATCTGGCTAGCGGGAACACATTCCAAGAGACC. Translating it yields CSARDLASGNTFQET. In full, the CDR3 reads CSARDLASGNTFQETQYF.

As to this clone: The read stops 3 residues short of the end of the CDR3; the missing end is completed from the germline J gene. The chain links TRBV5-1 to TRBJ1-2; 7 nucleotides align to TRBD1. Germline values: CDR1 SGHRS, CDR2 YFSETQ. The CDR3 is 15 residues long. V dropped 1 base and J dropped 0; count of bases not matched to a gene: 3. CDR3 protein: CASSLPGGANYGYTF. The sequenced CDR3 bases are TGCGCCAGCAGCTTGCCAGGGGGAGCTAACTATGGC.

In the case of this clone: Coverage ceases 3 residues before the CDR3 finishes, and the germline J gene fills in the end. The chain has TRBV7-9 and TRBJ2-2, with TRBD2 matching over 7 bases. The germline V gene has CDR1 SEHNR and CDR2 FQNEAQ (reference sequence). The CDR3 runs to 13 residues. Trimming took 7 bases from V and 6 from J; bases not matched to a gene: 5. The sequenced CDR3 bases are TGTGCCAGCACCCTGGCGGGAGCCGGGGAG. It translates to CASTLAGAGE. In full, the CDR3 is CASTLAGAGELFF. The full variable domain, completed using reference TRBV7-9 and TRBJ2-2, is DTGVSQNPRHKITKRGQNVTFRCDPISEHNRLYWYRQTLGQGPEFLTYFQNEAQLEKSRLLSDRFSAERPKGSFSTLEIQRTEQGDSAMYLCASTLAGAGELFFGEGSRLTVL.

As concerns this clone: Read data end 3 residues before the CDR3 end; the end is taken from the germline J gene. The V call is TRBV13, the J call TRBJ2-1; 7 nucleotides match TRBD2. This CDR3 contains 17 residues. Germline CDR1 PRHDT, CDR2 FYEKMQ (reference sequence). Trimming removed 0 bases from V and 7 bases from J; junction bases left unmatched: 12. The CDR3 sequence is CASSLGVSGGGRNEQFF. The sequenced CDR3 bases are TGTGCCAGCAGCTTAGGGGTCTCGGGGGGAGGTAGGAATGAG.

With regard to this clone: The missing CDR3 end, 3 residues past where the read stops, is filled in from the germline J gene. The chain couples TRBV28 to TRBJ2-1; D might be TRBD1 (5 bases). Germline lookup yields CDR1 MDHEN and CDR2 SYDVKM. The CDR3 is made up of 13 amino acids. V was trimmed by 7 bases and J by 3 bases, leaving 10 bases between them. The CDR3 DNA, read in part, is TGTGCCAGCATCCAAGACAGCTACAATGAG. Protein product: CASIQDSYNE. The CDR3 in full is CASIQDSYNEQFF.

A note on this clone: The read halts 3 residues ahead of the CDR3 end, with the missing end drawn from the germline J gene. The genes are TRBV7-3 and TRBJ2-7; 9 bases fit TRBD2. Germline assignment: CDR1 SGHTA and CDR2 FQGTGA. This CDR3 is 20 amino acids long. The V gene end was trimmed by 1 base and the J gene end by 2 bases; junction bases not matched to a gene: 18. The CDR3 here is CASSLNLVAGGGLGAYEQYF. The sequenced part of the CDR3 DNA is TGTGCCAGCAGCTTAAATCTCGTTGCGGGGGGGGGCCTGGGGGCCTACGAG.

As regards this clone: Sequencing ends 3 residues short of the CDR3 end; the germline J gene provides the rest. The chain couples TRBV18 to TRBJ1-6; maybe TRBD1 (5 bases). Germline V CDR1 and CDR2: KGHSH, LQKENI. Trimming took off 5 bases at V and 3 bases at J, with 8 bases between the two ends. CDR3 length: 14 residues. The covered CDR3 bases are TGTGCCAGCTCAACGACAGTCTATAATTCACCC. Translated, it gives CASSTTVYNSP. The complete CDR3 reads CASSTTVYNSPLHF.

Partial CDR3 DNA: TGTGCCAGCAGCTCGGACAGGGGAGCAGATACG. It yields the protein CASSSDRGADT. The whole CDR3 region reads CASSSDRGADTQYF. This chain links TRBV5-6 with TRBJ2-3; TRBD1 agrees at 9 bases. The read stops 3 residues short of the end of the CDR3; the missing end is completed from the germline J gene. The CDR3 covers 14 residues. V trimming: 3 bases; J trimming: 4 bases; junction bases outside the gene matches: 3. CDR1 and CDR2 from the germline V gene are SGHDT and YYEEEE.

As to this clone: The sequenced fragment ends 3 residues before the CDR3 boundary, so the rest is inferred from the germline J gene. This chain connects TRBV4-1 to TRBJ1-2; 10 nucleotides align to TRBD1. Germline V gene lookup returns CDR1 MGHRA and CDR2 YSYEKL. The length of the CDR3 is 12 residues. The CDR3 bases that were read are TGCGCCAGCAGCGGGACAGGGGACGGC. It specifies CASSGTGDG. The full CDR3 protein reads CASSGTGDGYTF.

Points on this clone: The read falls 3 residues short of the CDR3 end, and the missing part is taken from the germline J gene. The rearrangement joins TRBV19 to TRBJ1-5; a possible D gene is TRBD1 (5 bases). V gave up 5 bases and J gave up 4 bases, with 9 bases separating them. The CDR3 loop spans 13 amino acids. Germline CDR1 LNHDA, CDR2 SQIVND (reference sequence). The CDR3 protein is CASSPQGNQPQHF. Partial CDR3 DNA: TGTGCCAGTAGTCCTCAGGGTAATCAGCCC.

With regard to this clone: The CDR3 goes on 3 residues after the read ends, and that part is filled in from the germline J gene. This sequence joins TRBV20-1 and TRBJ2-7, with D perhaps matching TRBD1 (6 bases). Germline CDR1 DFQATT, CDR2 SNEGSKA (reference sequence). The V gene lost 6 bases and the J gene lost 0 bases, with 18 bases spanning the gap. This CDR3 contains 15 residues. The CDR3: CSATPAGAPSYEQYF. The sequenced part of the CDR3 DNA is TGCAGTGCCACCCCGGCAGGGGCCCCCTCCTACGAG.

To note about this clone: The sequence runs out 3 residues before the end of the CDR3; the remainder is reconstructed from the germline J gene. V usage is TRBV4-2 and J usage is TRBJ1-3; D call uncertain. V was cut by 2 bases and J by 0 bases, with 8 bases left in between. The germline gives CDR1 LGHNA, CDR2 YNFKEQ. There are 15 residues in the CDR3. CDR3 protein: CASSQLLGSGNTIYF. The DNA read from the CDR3 is TGTGCCAGCAGCCAACTCCTCGGCTCTGGAAACACC.

Of note for this clone: The read stops 3 residues short of the end of the CDR3; the missing end is completed from the germline J gene. The rearrangement uses TRBV7-9 and TRBJ2-3; 9 bases agree with TRBD1. The germline V gene encodes CDR1 SEHNR and CDR2 FQNEAQ (reference sequence). The trim removed 4 bases at V and 4 bases at J, leaving 6 bases unmatched. The CDR3 length is 15 residues. CDR3 DNA (partial): TGTGCCAGCAGCTCGCTGGACAGGGGCGCAGATACG. As protein: CASSSLDRGADT. In full, the CDR3 is CASSSLDRGADTQYF.

To note about this clone: The CDR3 end is not reached by the read, which stops 3 residues before it; the germline J gene fills it in. The J gene is TRBJ2-7, the V gene TRBV4-2; 8 bases are shared with TRBD2. V lost 0 bases, J lost 4 bases, and 8 bases stayed unmatched. The CDR3 length is 16 residues. Germline CDR1 and CDR2: LGHNA and YNFKEQ. The DNA read from the CDR3 is TGTGCCAGCAGCCAAGATCCACGGGGGGGCCTTTACGAG. Translated: CASSQDPRGGLYE. The complete CDR3 protein is CASSQDPRGGLYEQYF.

About this clone itself: The read terminates 3 residues before the CDR3 end, so the remaining end is supplied by the germline J gene. The gene calls are TRBV20-1 and TRBJ2-1, with 10 bases fitting TRBD2. The V gene end was trimmed by 3 bases and the J gene end by 9 bases; junction bases not matched to a gene: 11. This CDR3 has 15 residues. Germline values: CDR1 DFQATT, CDR2 SNEGSKA (reference sequence). CDR3 DNA, as far as it was read: TGCAGTGCTAGTAGACTAGCGGGCCGGCTGAGTGAG. This translates into CSASRLAGRLSE. The whole CDR3 protein reads CSASRLAGRLSEQFF.

A remark on this clone: The DNA ends 3 residues before the CDR3 does, and the rest of the CDR3 is filled in from the germline J gene. J is TRBJ1-4 and V is TRBV19, with 8 bases matching TRBD1. CDR1 is LNHDA, CDR2 SQIVND, per germline (reference sequence). This CDR3 contains 15 residues. Partial CDR3 DNA: TGTGCCAGTAGACCCTTGGACAGGGAAAATTCACCA. The encoded protein is CASRPLDRENSP. The complete CDR3 sequence is CASRPLDRENSPLFF.

Details on this clone: Read sequence stops 3 residues before the CDR3 end, and the germline J gene provides the missing end. The V and J genes are TRBV5-5 and TRBJ2-7; D possibly corresponds to TRBD2 (6 bases). The CDR3 has 13 amino acids. V gave up 4 bases and J gave up 4 bases, with 12 bases separating them. Germline V gene lookup returns CDR1 SGHKS and CDR2 YYEKEE (reference sequence). CDR3 sequence: CASSPSAGYEQYF. The CDR3 DNA, read in part, is TGTGCCAGCAGCCCGTCGGCGGGGTACGAG.